A single sample is the source of the 19 T cell receptor beta chains below, sequenced in a study of cytomegalovirus exposure and HLA in healthy donors. This table comes from immunoSEQ multiplex PCR, and its TCRdb copy is limited to in-frame clones, with some not included. The data show 220,000 or so clones, less than 85% seen once. Sample: PBMCs. The receptors come from a woman under 30 in good health and CMV-seronegative.

This chain connects TRBV29-1 to TRBJ2-5; TRBD2 might be the D (6 bases). The V end lost 5 bases, the J end lost 4 bases, and 14 bases lay between the germline ends. The CDR3 extends over 13 amino acids. In germline, CDR1 is SQVTM, CDR2 ANQGSEA. This chain's CDR3 is CSVYLQGLETQYF. Here the CDR3 DNA reads TGCAGCGTTTACTTGCAGGGACTAGAGACCCAGTACTTC.

This clone appeared a few times. The chain combines TRBV11-2 with TRBJ1-5; TRBD1 matches at 10 bases. V was pared by 1 base and J by 10 bases, with 4 bases of the junction left unmatched. Germline V CDR1 and CDR2: SGHAT, FQNNGV. This CDR3 comprises 14 residues. The CDR3 sequence: CASSLGTGGLPQHF. CDR3 nucleotides: TGTGCCAGCAGCTTAGGGACAGGGGGACTCCCCCAGCATTTT. The whole variable domain, filled in from reference TRBV11-2 and TRBJ1-5, reads EAGVAQSPRYKIIEKRQSVAFWCNPISGHATLYWYQQILGQGPKLLIQFQNNGVVDDSQLPKDRFSAERLKGVDSTLKIQPAKLEDSAVYLCASSLGTGGLPQHFGDGTRLSIL.

The chain couples TRBV11-1 to TRBJ2-7, with unresolved D. Germline CDR1 SGHAT, CDR2 FQDESV (reference sequence). The V gene lost 6 bases and the J gene lost 2 bases, with 14 bases spanning the gap. This CDR3 region has 14 residues. The CDR3 coding sequence is TGTGCCAGCAGTCCAGGTCCCGCGACCTACGAGCAGTACTTC. This codes for CASSPGPATYEQYF.

The V and J genes are TRBV5-1 and TRBJ1-6; D ambiguous. The V end lost 4 bases, the J end lost 6 bases, and 11 bases lay between the germline ends. The length of the CDR3 is 14 residues. Germline V gene data show CDR1 as SGHRS and CDR2 as YFSETQ. The CDR3 protein is CASSPAVGNSPLHF. The CDR3 bases are TGCGCCAGCAGCCCGGCCGTCGGTAATTCACCCCTCCACTTT.

J is TRBJ2-7 and V is TRBV6-5; D assignment may be TRBD1 or TRBD2 (5 bases each). The CDR3 totals 15 residues. Trimming removed 7 bases at V and 5 bases at J, with 21 bases between. Germline CDR1 is MNHEY and CDR2 is SVGAGI. The CDR3 is CASTPGGPQSDEQYF. CDR3 sequence (DNA): TGTGCCAGCACCCCTGGGGGACCCCAAAGCGACGAGCAGTACTTC.

This chain connects TRBV6-5 to TRBJ1-4, with 7 bases lining up with TRBD1. The CDR3 length is 15 residues. V was pared by 0 bases and J by 8 bases, with 6 bases of the junction left unmatched. The germline V gene has CDR1 MNHEY and CDR2 SVGAGI. CDR3 protein: CASSYSGQIQEKLFF. The CDR3 nucleotides are TGTGCCAGCAGTTACTCGGGACAGATCCAAGAAAAACTGTTTTTT.

The J gene is TRBJ2-1, the V gene TRBV27, with TRBD1 as a possible D gene (5 bases). The CDR3 covers 18 residues. V was shortened by 4 bases and J by 4 bases, with 23 bases between the two germline ends. CDR1 is MNHEY, CDR2 SMNVEV, per germline (reference sequence). CDR3 residues: CASSSDTQGRPDYNEQFF. CDR3 in DNA: TGTGCCAGCAGTTCGGACACCCAGGGCAGGCCAGATTACAATGAGCAGTTCTTC.

The genes are TRBV6-1 and TRBJ2-6; D remains ambiguous. V lost 3 bases, J lost 0 bases, and 6 bases lay in between. The CDR3 covers 15 residues. Germline CDR1 is MNHNS and CDR2 is SASEGT. The CDR3 region has the DNA TGTGCCAGCAGTGATCGAGCCTCTGGGGCCAACGTCCTGACTTTC. Its translation: CASSDRASGANVLTF.

This clone appeared once. The V gene is TRBV6-5, the J gene TRBJ2-5; D is undetermined. CDR1 and CDR2 from the germline V gene are MNHEY and SVGAGI. Trimming pared 6 bases from V and 4 bases from J, leaving 15 bases between. The CDR3 covers 14 residues. CDR3 loop: CASRAGFSSETQYF. The CDR3 nucleotides read TGTGCCAGCAGGGCTGGGTTCTCTTCAGAGACCCAGTACTTC.

This clone has ten or more counts. The chain recombines TRBV7-8 with TRBJ2-7, with TRBD1 matching 7 bases. V shed 5 bases, J shed 1 base, and the junction held 14 bases outside the gene matches. The CDR3 length is 17 residues. The germline V gene encodes CDR1 SGHVS and CDR2 FQNEAQ. The CDR3 region has the DNA TGTGCCAGCAGCCTAGAGGCCTGGGCGACAGGGTCCTACGAGCAGTACTTC. It is translated as CASSLEAWATGSYEQYF. The full variable domain, with the rest looked up from reference TRBV7-8 and TRBJ2-7, is GAGVSQSPRYKVAKRGQDVALRCDPISGHVSLFWYQQALGQGPEFLTYFQNEAQLDKSGLPSDRFFAERPEGSVSTLKIQRTQQEDSAVYLCASSLEAWATGSYEQYFGPGTRLTVT.

The chain joins TRBV7-2 to TRBJ1-2; D possibly corresponds to TRBD1 (5 bases). V lost 1 base and J 6 bases, leaving 15 bases between the germline ends. CDR3 length: 15 amino acids. Germline loops: CDR1 SGHTA, CDR2 FQGNSA. The CDR3 here is CASSLGPEGRDGYTF. CDR3 DNA sequence: TGTGCCAGCAGCTTAGGCCCAGAGGGGAGGGATGGCTACACCTTC.

The chain combines TRBV6-5 with TRBJ1-5, with D possibly being TRBD1 (5 bases). The CDR3 covers 15 residues. Germline CDR1 reads MNHEY; CDR2 reads SVGAGI. V lost 6 bases and J 3 bases, leaving 15 bases between the germline ends. The CDR3 region is CASRGGVTNNQPQHF. CDR3 coding DNA: TGTGCCAGCAGGGGGGGGGTAACTAACAATCAGCCCCAGCATTTT.

CDR3 residues: CASRTDRGGNQPQHF. In DNA form, the CDR3 reads TGTGCCAGCAGAACTGACAGGGGAGGAAATCAGCCCCAGCATTTT. V gene TRBV6-5 combines with J gene TRBJ1-5, with 8 bases that match TRBD1. Per the germline V gene, CDR1 is MNHEY and CDR2 is SVGAGI. With V trimmed by 6 bases and J by 4 bases, 8 bases remained unmatched. The CDR3 extends over 15 amino acids.

The V call is TRBV28, the J call TRBJ2-2, with TRBD1 as a possible D gene (5 bases). The germline V gene has CDR1 MDHEN and CDR2 SYDVKM. CDR3 size: 14 residues. The ends were cut back, 6 bases at V and 4 bases at J, with 12 bases in the middle. CDR3 sequence: CASRPPQGTGELFF. The CDR3 nucleotides are TGTGCCAGCAGGCCGCCTCAGGGCACCGGGGAGCTGTTTTTT.

The rearrangement joins TRBV6-6 to TRBJ2-5, with D possibly matching TRBD1 (6 bases). CDR1 is MNHNY, CDR2 SVGAGI, per germline (reference sequence). The CDR3 is 16 amino acids. With 0 bases removed from V and 2 bases from J, the gap between germline ends came to 13 bases. The CDR3 loop is CASSYSSTGSQETQYF. As DNA, the CDR3 is TGTGCCAGCAGTTACTCATCTACAGGGTCTCAAGAGACCCAGTACTTC.

The V gene is TRBV27, the J gene TRBJ2-7; tentative D call: TRBD1 (5 bases). Trimming removed 5 bases from V and 2 bases from J, with 19 bases in between. Germline assignment: CDR1 MNHEY and CDR2 SMNVEV (reference sequence). The CDR3 runs 16 residues. Written as DNA, the CDR3 is TGTGCCAGCAGTCCCGGTTGGGGAACAGGAGCCTACGAGCAGTACTTC. This gives the protein CASSPGWGTGAYEQYF.

The chain has TRBV5-8 and TRBJ1-6; possibly TRBD1 for D (5 bases). V was shortened by 1 base and J by 8 bases, with 10 bases between the two germline ends. Germline V CDR1 and CDR2: SGHTS, YDEGEE. The CDR3 has 14 residues. The CDR3 spells CASSLFGGDSPLHF. The CDR3 bases are TGTGCCAGCAGCTTGTTCGGGGGGGATTCACCCCTCCACTTT.

Notes on this clone: This specimen includes other DNA sequences encoding the same CDR3. The J gene is TRBJ1-5, the V gene TRBV6-5; 8 bases agree with TRBD1. The trim removed 5 bases at V and 3 bases at J, leaving 3 bases unmatched. The CDR3 contains 14 residues. Germline CDR1 and CDR2: MNHEY and SVGAGI. The CDR3: CASSRTGINQPQHF. The DNA of the CDR3 is TGTGCCAGCAGTAGGACAGGGATCAATCAGCCCCAGCATTTT.

The chain's CDR3 is CASSLGQGYGYTF. The CDR3 DNA is TGTGCCAGCAGCTTAGGACAGGGCTATGGCTACACCTTC. The V call is TRBV11-3, the J call TRBJ1-2, with 7 bases fitting TRBD1. In germline, CDR1 is SGHNT, CDR2 YENEEA. J gave up 4 bases and V 1 base, and 0 bases lay outside the gene matches. This CDR3 contains 13 residues.